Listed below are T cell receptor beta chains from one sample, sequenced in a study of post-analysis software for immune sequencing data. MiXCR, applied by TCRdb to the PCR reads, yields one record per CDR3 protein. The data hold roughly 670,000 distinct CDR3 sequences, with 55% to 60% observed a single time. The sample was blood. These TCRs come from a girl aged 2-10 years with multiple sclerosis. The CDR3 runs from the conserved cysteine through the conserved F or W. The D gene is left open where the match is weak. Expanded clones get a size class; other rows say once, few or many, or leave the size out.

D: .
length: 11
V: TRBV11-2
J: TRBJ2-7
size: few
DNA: TGTGCCAGCACCGATTGGGGCGAGCAGTACTTC
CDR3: CASTDWGEQYF

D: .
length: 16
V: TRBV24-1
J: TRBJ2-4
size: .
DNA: TGTGCCACCAGTGACCCCCAACCGGGGGCCAAAAACATTCAGTACTTC
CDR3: CATSDPQPGAKNIQYF

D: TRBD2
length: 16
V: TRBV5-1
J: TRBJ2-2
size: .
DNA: TGCGCCAGCAGCTTGGTGACTAGCGGGACTACCGGGGAGCTGTTTTTT
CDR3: CASSLVTSGTTGELFF

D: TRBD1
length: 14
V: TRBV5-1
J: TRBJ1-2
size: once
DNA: TGCGCCAGCAGCCCGGGACAGCAACTAGATGGCTACACCTTC
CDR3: CASSPGQQLDGYTF

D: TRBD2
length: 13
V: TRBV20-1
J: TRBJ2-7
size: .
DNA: TGCAGTGCTAGACCGGGAGGGCCCCACGAGCAGTACTTC
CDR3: CSARPGGPHEQYF

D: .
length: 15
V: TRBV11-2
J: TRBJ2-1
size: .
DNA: TGTGCCAGCAGCTTAGTGGCAGGGATGTACAATGAGCAGTTCTTC
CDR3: CASSLVAGMYNEQFF

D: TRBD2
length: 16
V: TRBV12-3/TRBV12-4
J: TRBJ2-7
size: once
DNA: TGTGCCAGCAGTCTGCGGCGCGGGACTAGCTCCTACGAGCAGTACTTC
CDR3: CASSLRRGTSSYEQYF

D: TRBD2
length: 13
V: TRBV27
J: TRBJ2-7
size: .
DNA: TGTGCCACAGCGGGACTAGCGGACTACGAGCAGTACTTC
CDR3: CATAGLADYEQYF

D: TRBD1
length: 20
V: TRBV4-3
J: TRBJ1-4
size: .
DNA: TGCGCCAGCAGCCAACGGTTCGCGTGGACAGGTCGTGCAACTAATGAAAAACTGTTTTTT
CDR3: CASSQRFAWTGRATNEKLFF

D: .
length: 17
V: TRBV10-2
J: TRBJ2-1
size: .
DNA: TGCGCCAGCAGTGAGTCGGGACGGCCGAGCTCCTACAATGAGCAGTTCTTC
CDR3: CASSESGRPSSYNEQFF

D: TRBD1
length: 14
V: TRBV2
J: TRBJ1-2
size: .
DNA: TGTGCCAGCAGTCCGGAGACAGGGGACTATGGCTACACCTTC
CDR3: CASSPETGDYGYTF

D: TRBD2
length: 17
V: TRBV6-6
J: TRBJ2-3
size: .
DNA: TGTGCCAGCAGACGGTCCGGCGCTAGCGGGAGTACAGATACGCAGTATTTT
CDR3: CASRRSGASGSTDTQYF

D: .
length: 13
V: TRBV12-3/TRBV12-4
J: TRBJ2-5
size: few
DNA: TGTGCCAGCAGTTTGGGGGGGCCCGAGACCCAGTACTTC
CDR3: CASSLGGPETQYF

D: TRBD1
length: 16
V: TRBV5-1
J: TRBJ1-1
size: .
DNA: TGCGCCAGCAGCTTGGGCGGGGGACAGGGGAACCAGGAGGCTTTCTTT
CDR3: CASSLGGGQGNQEAFF

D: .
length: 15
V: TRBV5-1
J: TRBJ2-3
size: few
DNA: TGCGCCAGCAGCTTGGGACAGAGCGGGACAGATACGCAGTATTTT
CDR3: CASSLGQSGTDTQYF

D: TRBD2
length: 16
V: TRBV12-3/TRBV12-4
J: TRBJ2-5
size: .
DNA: TGTGCCAGCAGTTACCGACTAGCGGGGGTACGGGAGACCCAGTACTTC
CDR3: CASSYRLAGVRETQYF

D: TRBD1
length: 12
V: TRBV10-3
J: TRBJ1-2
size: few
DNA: TGTGCCATCAGTGGGACAGGGTATGGCTACACCTTC
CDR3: CAISGTGYGYTF

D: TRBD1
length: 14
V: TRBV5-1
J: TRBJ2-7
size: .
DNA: TGCGCCAGCAGCTTCACCGGGACAGAAGGCGAGCAGTACTTC
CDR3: CASSFTGTEGEQYF

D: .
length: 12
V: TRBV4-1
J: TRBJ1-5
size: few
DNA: TGTGCCAGCAGCCAAGGGGATCAGCCCCAGCATTTT
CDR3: CASSQGDQPQHF

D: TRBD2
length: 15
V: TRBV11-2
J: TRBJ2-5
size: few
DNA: TGTGCCAGCAGCCCCTGGACTAGCGGGGGAGAGACCCAGTACTTC
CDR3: CASSPWTSGGETQYF

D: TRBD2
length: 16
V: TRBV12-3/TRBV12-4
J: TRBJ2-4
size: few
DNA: TGTGCCAGCAGTTTCTCTCAACTAGCGGGAACCAACATTCAGTACTTC
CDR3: CASSFSQLAGTNIQYF

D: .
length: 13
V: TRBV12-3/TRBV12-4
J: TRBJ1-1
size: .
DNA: TGTGCCAGCAGTTTATTGACAGATACTGAAGCTTTCTTT
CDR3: CASSLLTDTEAFF

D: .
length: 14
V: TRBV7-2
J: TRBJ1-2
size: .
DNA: TGTGCCAGCAGCTTAAGGCCCCTCTCGCAGGGCTACACCTTC
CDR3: CASSLRPLSQGYTF

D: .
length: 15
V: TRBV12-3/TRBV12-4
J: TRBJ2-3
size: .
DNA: TGTGCCAGCCTTCAGTGGGGTCCCCTCACAGATACGCAGTATTTT
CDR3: CASLQWGPLTDTQYF

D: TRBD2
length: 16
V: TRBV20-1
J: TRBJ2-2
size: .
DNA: TGCAGTGCTAGACCCCCCGCGGGGGGCAACACCGGGGAGCTGTTTTTT
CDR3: CSARPPAGGNTGELFF

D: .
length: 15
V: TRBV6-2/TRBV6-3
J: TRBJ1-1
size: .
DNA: TGTGCCAGAGCCCGCGAACAGGGTTTGGGCACTGAAGCTTTCTTT
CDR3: CARAREQGLGTEAFF

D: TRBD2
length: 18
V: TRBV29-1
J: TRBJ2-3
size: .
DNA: TGCAGCGTTGAAGAGCGGGGGGGACTAGCGGGGCCGCGAGATACGCAGTATTTT
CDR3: CSVEERGGLAGPRDTQYF

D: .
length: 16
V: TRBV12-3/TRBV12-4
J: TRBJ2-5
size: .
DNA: TGTGCCAGCAGTCCCCAAGGCGCGGGGATTCAAGAGACCCAGTACTTC
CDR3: CASSPQGAGIQETQYF

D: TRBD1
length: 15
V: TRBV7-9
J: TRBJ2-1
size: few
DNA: TGTGCCAGCAGCTCCGACAGGGGTGGGGTCGATGAGCAGTTCTTC
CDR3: CASSSDRGGVDEQFF

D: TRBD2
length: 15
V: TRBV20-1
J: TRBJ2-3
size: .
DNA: TGCAGTGCTAGAGTAGGCGGGGGGGCCGGAGATACGCAGTATTTT
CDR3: CSARVGGGAGDTQYF

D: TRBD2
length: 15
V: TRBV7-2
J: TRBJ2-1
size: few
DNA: TGTGCCAGCAGCCAAGCGGGACTAGCGGGAACTGAGCAGTTCTTC
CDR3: CASSQAGLAGTEQFF

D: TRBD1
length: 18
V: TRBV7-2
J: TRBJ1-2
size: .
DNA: TGTGCCAGCAGCTTAGAGATTAATACAGTACAGGGGGCTGGTGGCTACACCTTC
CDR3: CASSLEINTVQGAGGYTF

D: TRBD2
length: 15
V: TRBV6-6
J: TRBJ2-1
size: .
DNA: TGTGCCAGCAGTACCCGACTAGCGGGGGGCAATGAGCAGTTCTTC
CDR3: CASSTRLAGGNEQFF

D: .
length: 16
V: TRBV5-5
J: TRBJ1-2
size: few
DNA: TGTGCCAGCAGCTTGGACGGCATGGGCCAGAACTATGGCTACACCTTC
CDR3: CASSLDGMGQNYGYTF

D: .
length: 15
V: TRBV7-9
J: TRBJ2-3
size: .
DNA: TGTGCCAGCAGCCAAGCGCCGCAGCCTTCAGATACGCAGTATTTT
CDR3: CASSQAPQPSDTQYF

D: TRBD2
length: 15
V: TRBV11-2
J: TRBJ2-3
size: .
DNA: TGTGCCTCCTCGTCATCGGGAGGTGGCACAGATACGCAGTATTTT
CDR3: CASSSSGGGTDTQYF

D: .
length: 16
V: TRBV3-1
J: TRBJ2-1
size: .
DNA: TGTGCCAGCAGCCAAGATCCGGGGACGGGGGGCCTTGAGCAGTTCTTC
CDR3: CASSQDPGTGGLEQFF

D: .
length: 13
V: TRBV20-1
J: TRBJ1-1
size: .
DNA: TGCAGTGCTAGATGGGGGAGGGAGACTGAAGCTTTCTTT
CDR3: CSARWGRETEAFF

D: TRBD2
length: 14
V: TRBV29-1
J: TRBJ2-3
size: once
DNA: TGCAGCGTTGTAATTAGCGGGATCACAGATACGCAGTATTTT
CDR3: CSVVISGITDTQYF

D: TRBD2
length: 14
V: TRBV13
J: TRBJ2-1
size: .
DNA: TGTGCCAGCAGCTCCTCCGGGGGGGCGAGTGAGCAGTTCTTC
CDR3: CASSSSGGASEQFF

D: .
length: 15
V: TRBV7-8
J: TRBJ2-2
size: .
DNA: TGTGCCAGCAGCTTAACCGGGACAACCACCGGGGAGCTGTTTTTT
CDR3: CASSLTGTTTGELFF